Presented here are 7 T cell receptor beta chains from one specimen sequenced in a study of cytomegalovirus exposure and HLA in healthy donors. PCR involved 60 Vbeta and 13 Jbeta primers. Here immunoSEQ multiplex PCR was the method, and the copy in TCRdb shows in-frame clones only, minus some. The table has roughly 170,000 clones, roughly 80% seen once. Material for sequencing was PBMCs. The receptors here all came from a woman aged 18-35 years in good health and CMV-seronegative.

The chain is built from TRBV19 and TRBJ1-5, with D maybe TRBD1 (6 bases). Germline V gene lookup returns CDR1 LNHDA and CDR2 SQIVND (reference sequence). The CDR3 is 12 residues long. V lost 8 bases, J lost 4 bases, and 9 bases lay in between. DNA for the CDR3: TGTGCCAGTGGACAGCAAAATCAGCCCCAGCATTTT. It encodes CASGQQNQPQHF.

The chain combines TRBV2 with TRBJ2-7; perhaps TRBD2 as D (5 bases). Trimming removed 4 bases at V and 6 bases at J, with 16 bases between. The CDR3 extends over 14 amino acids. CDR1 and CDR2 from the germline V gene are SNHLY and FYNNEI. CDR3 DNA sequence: TGTGCCAGCAGTGTAGGACTCATGGTTTCCGAGCAGTACTTC. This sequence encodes CASSVGLMVSEQYF.

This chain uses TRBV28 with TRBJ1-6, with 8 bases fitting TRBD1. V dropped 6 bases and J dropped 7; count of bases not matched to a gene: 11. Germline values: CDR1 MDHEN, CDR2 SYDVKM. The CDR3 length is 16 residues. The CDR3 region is CASSLDRGIPNSPLHF. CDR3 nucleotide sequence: TGTGCCAGCAGCCTCGACAGGGGTATCCCAAATTCACCCCTCCACTTT.

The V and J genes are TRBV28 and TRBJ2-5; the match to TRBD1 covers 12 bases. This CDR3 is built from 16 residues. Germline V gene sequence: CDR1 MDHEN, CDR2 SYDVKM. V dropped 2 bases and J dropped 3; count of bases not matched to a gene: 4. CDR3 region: CASSLPGTGGEETQYF. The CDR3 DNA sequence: TGTGCCAGCAGTTTACCCGGGACAGGGGGCGAAGAGACCCAGTACTTC.

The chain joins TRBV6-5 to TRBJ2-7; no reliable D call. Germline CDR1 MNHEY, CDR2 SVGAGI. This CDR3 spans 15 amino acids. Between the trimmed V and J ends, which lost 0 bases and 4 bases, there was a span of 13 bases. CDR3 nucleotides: TGTGCCAGCAGTTACTCGGCTCAGAAGAAATACGAGCAGTACTTC. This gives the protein CASSYSAQKKYEQYF.

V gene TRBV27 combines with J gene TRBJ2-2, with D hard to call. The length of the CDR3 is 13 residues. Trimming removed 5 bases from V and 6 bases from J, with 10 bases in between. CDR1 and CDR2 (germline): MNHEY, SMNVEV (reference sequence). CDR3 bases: TGTGCCAGCAGTCCTAACCTCCCCGGGGAGCTGTTTTTT. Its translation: CASSPNLPGELFF.

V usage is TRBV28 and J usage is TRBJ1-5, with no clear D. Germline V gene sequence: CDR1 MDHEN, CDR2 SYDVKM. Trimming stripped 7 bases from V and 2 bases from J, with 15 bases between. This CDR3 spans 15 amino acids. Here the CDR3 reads CASTLGVNGNQPQHF. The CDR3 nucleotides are TGTGCCAGCACACTCGGGGTAAACGGCAATCAGCCCCAGCATTTT. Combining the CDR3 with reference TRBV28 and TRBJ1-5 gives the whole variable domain DVKVTQSSRYLVKRTGEKVFLECVQDMDHENMFWYRQDPGLGLRLIYFSYDVKMKEKGDIPEGYSVSREKKERFSLILESASTNQTSMYLCASTLGVNGNQPQHFGDGTRLSIL.